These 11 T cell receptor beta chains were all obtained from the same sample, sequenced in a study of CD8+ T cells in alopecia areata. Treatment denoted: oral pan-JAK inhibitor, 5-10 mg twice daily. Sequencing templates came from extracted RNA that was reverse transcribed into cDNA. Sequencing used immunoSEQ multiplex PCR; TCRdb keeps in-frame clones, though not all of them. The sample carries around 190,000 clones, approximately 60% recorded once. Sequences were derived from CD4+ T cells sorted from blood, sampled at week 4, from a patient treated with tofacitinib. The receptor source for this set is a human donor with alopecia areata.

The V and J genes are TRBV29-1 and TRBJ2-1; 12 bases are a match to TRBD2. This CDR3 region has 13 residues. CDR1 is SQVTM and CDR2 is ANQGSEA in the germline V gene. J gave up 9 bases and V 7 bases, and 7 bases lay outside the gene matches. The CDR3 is CSGGTSGFTEQFF. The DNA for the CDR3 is TGCAGCGGCGGGACTAGCGGGTTTACTGAGCAGTTCTTC.

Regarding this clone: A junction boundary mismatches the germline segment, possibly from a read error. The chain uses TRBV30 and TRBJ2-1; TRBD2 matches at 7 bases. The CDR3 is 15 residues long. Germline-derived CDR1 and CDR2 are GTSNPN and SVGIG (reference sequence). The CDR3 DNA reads TGTGCCTGGAGTGTCTTGGGGGACTACAACAATAAGCAGTTCTTC. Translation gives CAWSVLGDYNNKQFF.

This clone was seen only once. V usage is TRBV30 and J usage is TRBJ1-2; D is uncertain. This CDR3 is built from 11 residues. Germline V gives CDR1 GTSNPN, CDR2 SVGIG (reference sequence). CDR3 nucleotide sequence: TGTGCTCGAGGTGGTAACTATGGCTACACCTTC. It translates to CARGGNYGYTF.

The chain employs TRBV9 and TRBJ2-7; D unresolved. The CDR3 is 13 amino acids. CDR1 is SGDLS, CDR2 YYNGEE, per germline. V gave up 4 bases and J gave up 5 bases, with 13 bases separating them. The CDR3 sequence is CASSSPGANEQYF. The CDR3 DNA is TGTGCCAGCAGCTCCCCGGGCGCCAACGAGCAGTACTTC.

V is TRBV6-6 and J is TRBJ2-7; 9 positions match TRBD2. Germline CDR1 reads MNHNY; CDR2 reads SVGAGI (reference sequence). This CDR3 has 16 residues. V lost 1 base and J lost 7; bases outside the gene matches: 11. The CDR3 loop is CASSYFGLAGIVEQYF. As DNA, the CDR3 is TGTGCCAGCAGTTACTTCGGGCTAGCGGGAATAGTAGAGCAGTACTTC.

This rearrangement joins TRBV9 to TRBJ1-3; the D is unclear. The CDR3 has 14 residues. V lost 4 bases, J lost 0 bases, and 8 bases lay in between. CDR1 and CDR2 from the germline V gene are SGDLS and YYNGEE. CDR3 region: CASSPDLSGNTIYF. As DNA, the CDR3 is TGTGCCAGCAGCCCTGATCTCTCTGGAAACACCATATATTTT.

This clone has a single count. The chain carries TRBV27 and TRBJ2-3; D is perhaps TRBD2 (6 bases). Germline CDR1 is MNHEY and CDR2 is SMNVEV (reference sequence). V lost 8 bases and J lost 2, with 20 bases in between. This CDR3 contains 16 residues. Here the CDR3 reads CASRLLGRYSTDTQYF. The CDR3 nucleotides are TGTGCCAGCCGACTTCTGGGGAGGTACTCCACAGATACGCAGTATTTT.

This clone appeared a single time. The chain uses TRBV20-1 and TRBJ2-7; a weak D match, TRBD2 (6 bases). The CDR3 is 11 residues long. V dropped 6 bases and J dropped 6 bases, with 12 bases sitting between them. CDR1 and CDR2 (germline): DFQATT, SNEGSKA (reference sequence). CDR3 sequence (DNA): TGCAGTGCCGGAGGGCCCCGCGAGCAGTACTTC. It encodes CSAGGPREQYF.

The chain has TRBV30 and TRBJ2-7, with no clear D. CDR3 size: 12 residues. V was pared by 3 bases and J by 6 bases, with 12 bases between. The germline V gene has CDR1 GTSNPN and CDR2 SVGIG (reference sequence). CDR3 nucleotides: TGTGCCTGGAGCCGCCGCGATCCCGAGCAGTACTTC. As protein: CAWSRRDPEQYF.

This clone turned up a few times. CDR3 residues: CAKTVGTEAFF. CDR3 nucleotides: TGTGCCAAGACAGTGGGCACTGAAGCTTTCTTT. This chain uses TRBV2 with TRBJ1-1; tentative D call: TRBD1 (5 bases). This CDR3 is 11 amino acids long. V lost 10 bases and J lost 4, with 10 bases in between. Germline V gene lookup returns CDR1 SNHLY and CDR2 FYNNEI.

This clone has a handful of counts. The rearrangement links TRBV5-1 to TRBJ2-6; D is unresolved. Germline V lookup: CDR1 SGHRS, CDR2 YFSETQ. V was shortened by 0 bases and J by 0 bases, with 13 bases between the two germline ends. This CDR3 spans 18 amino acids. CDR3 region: CASSLVENRPSGANVLTF. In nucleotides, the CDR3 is TGCGCCAGCAGCTTGGTTGAGAACAGACCCTCTGGGGCCAACGTCCTGACTTTC.